This is a list of T cell receptor beta chains from one sample in a study of T cells in Graves' hyperthyroidism and ophthalmopathy. TCRdb reanalysed the multiplex PCR reads using MiXCR and keeps one entry per CDR3 protein. This table has approximately 330,000 distinct CDR3 sequences, roughly 18% appearing once. Sequencing was performed on blood. The receptors come from a woman aged 45-59 years with Graves' hyperthyroidism. Each CDR3 is given with its conserved first and last residue. The D gene is left open where the match is weak. Size values are once, few and many counts, or a class for expanded clones, and some rows have none.

cdr3_nt	cdr3_aa	d_call	clone_size	v_call	j_call	cdr3_length
TGTGCCAGCAGCCAACTAGCGACGAGTAGAAATGAGCAGTTCTTC	CASSQLATSRNEQFF	-	once	TRBV16	TRBJ2-1	15
TGTGCCAGCAGTGTGGAACAGGGGAGTTACGAGCAGTACTTC	CASSVEQGSYEQYF	TRBD1	-	TRBV6-2/TRBV6-3	TRBJ2-7	14
TGTGCCAGCAGTTTCGGACAGTCCAATGAAAAACTGTTTTTT	CASSFGQSNEKLFF	-	many	TRBV12-3/TRBV12-4	TRBJ1-4	14
TGTGCCAGCAGTGAAGATGTGGGGAATGGCTACACCTTC	CASSEDVGNGYTF	-	many	TRBV6-1	TRBJ1-2	13
TGTGCCAGCAGTTCCTCCGACAGGGGGCGCACAGCTTTCTTT	CASSSSDRGRTAFF	TRBD1	many	TRBV27	TRBJ1-1	14
TGTGCCCCAAAGCAGGGGAGAGCGGATGGCTACACCTTC	CAPKQGRADGYTF	-	many	TRBV2	TRBJ1-2	13
TGTGCCTGGAGTGGGAACACCGGGGAGCTGTTTTTT	CAWSGNTGELFF	-	many	TRBV30	TRBJ2-2	12
TGTGCCAGTAGTATGTCTCTAACTAGCGGGGGGATAAATGAGCAGTTCTTC	CASSMSLTSGGINEQFF	TRBD2	few	TRBV19	TRBJ2-1	17
TGCGCCAGCAGCTCCGGGACAGCACATAGCAATCAGCCCCAGCATTTT	CASSSGTAHSNQPQHF	TRBD1	many	TRBV5-1	TRBJ1-5	16
TGTGCCAGCAGCTCCTACAGGACTAGCGGGGGCAATGAGCAGTTCTTC	CASSSYRTSGGNEQFF	TRBD2	-	TRBV7-9	TRBJ2-1	16
TGTGCCTGCACGCGGCGTCCTAACACCGGGGAGCTGTTTTTT	CACTRRPNTGELFF	-	-	TRBV30	TRBJ2-2	14
TGTGCCAGCAGTGAATCGATGGGGGATGAGCAGTTCTTC	CASSESMGDEQFF	-	many	TRBV2	TRBJ2-1	13
TGTGCCACCAGCAGACAGCAGGGGGCTGGGGCCAACGTCCTGACTTTC	CATSRQQGAGANVLTF	TRBD1	few	TRBV15	TRBJ2-6	16
TGTGCCAGCAAGGACAGTCATAATTCACCCCTCCACTTT	CASKDSHNSPLHF	-	-	TRBV27	TRBJ1-6	13
TGTGCCAGCAGTGTGGAGGGAGGGAATTACAATGAGCAGTTCTTC	CASSVEGGNYNEQFF	TRBD2	few	TRBV6-2/TRBV6-3	TRBJ2-1	15
TGTGCCAGCAGCGGTGGGACAGTAGCAACTAATGAAAAACTGTTTTTT	CASSGGTVATNEKLFF	TRBD1	many	TRBV12-3/TRBV12-4	TRBJ1-4	16
TGTGCCAGCAGTGAGGCGTCAGGGAATCCGAACTATGGCTACACCTTC	CASSEASGNPNYGYTF	-	-	TRBV6-1	TRBJ1-2	16
TGTGCCAGCAGCCCCTTTGGGGGGGGAGACACTGAAGCTTTCTTT	CASSPFGGGDTEAFF	-	many	TRBV5-4	TRBJ1-1	15
TGCAGTGCTAGAGAGATTCTAGCGAAGGATACGCAGTATTTT	CSAREILAKDTQYF	-	many	TRBV20-1	TRBJ2-3	14
TGTGCCAGCAGTTACTCGATGGTCGTTAGCACAGATACGCAGTATTTT	CASSYSMVVSTDTQYF	-	few	TRBV6-2/TRBV6-3	TRBJ2-3	16
TGTGCCTGGAGGAGAAGGGACTCCGTGAGCTCCTATAATTCACCCCTCCACTTT	CAWRRRDSVSSYNSPLHF	-	many	TRBV30	TRBJ1-6	18
TGTGCCAGCAGCGCATGGACAGGCGCTAATGAGAAACTGTTTTTT	CASSAWTGANEKLFF	TRBD1	-	TRBV14	TRBJ1-4	15
TGTGCCAGCAGCCAACCGGGGGCCGACTATGGCTACACCTTC	CASSQPGADYGYTF	-	-	TRBV4-2	TRBJ1-2	14
TGCAGTGCTACCCCCTCGGCCGAGCAGTACTTC	CSATPSAEQYF	-	few	TRBV20-1	TRBJ2-7	11
TGCGCCAGCAGCTTGGACACTCATGAGGAAAAACTGTTTTTT	CASSLDTHEEKLFF	-	few	TRBV5-1	TRBJ1-4	14
TGTGCCAGCAGTTTCCGAGAAACTGGAAACACCATATATTTT	CASSFRETGNTIYF	-	few	TRBV27	TRBJ1-3	14
TGCAGTGCTAGAGACAGCCGGGGAGGAGGGGATACGCAGTATTTT	CSARDSRGGGDTQYF	-	few	TRBV20-1	TRBJ2-3	15
TGTGCCAGCAGCTTACCCACTCAATGGCAGTTCTTC	CASSLPTQWQFF	-	-	TRBV5-5	TRBJ2-1	12
TGCGCCAGCAGCCCGGTTGTCGGCAGGGGAGGTAACGGCTATGGCTACACCTTC	CASSPVVGRGGNGYGYTF	-	few	TRBV4-1	TRBJ1-2	18
TGCGCCAGCAGCGCGGACCCGGGGGACGTATACAATGAGCAGTTCTTC	CASSADPGDVYNEQFF	-	many	TRBV5-1	TRBJ2-1	16
TGTGCCAGCAGCCAGGGATGGAACACTGAAGCTTTCTTT	CASSQGWNTEAFF	-	many	TRBV11-3	TRBJ1-1	13
TGTGCCAGCAGCCCAGGACAGGCCTATGGCTACACCTTC	CASSPGQAYGYTF	TRBD1	-	TRBV7-9	TRBJ1-2	13
TGTGCCAGTAGCACGGGACAGGAAAGAAGGACTGAAGCTTTCTTT	CASSTGQERRTEAFF	TRBD1	-	TRBV19	TRBJ1-1	15
TGTGCCAGCAGCGCGTTTGACAGGGGGCGGATTGAAAAACTGTTTTTT	CASSAFDRGRIEKLFF	TRBD1	-	TRBV11-3	TRBJ1-4	16